A selection of T cell receptor beta chains follows, all from one sample in a study of blood T cell repertoires in COVID-19. This table comes from immunoSEQ multiplex PCR, and its TCRdb copy is limited to in-frame clones, with some not included. The data show some 60,000 clones, more than 90% seen once. The sequencing input was peripheral blood. The receptors were gathered from a man between 60 and 70 years old with acute or convalescent COVID-19. CDR3s include the opening cysteine and the closing phenylalanine or tryptophan. D genes are given only for firm matches. Size values are once, few and many counts, or a class for expanded clones, and some rows have none.

v_call clone_size d_call cdr3_length cdr3_aa
TRBV10-3 . TRBD1 15 CAISESGGERYEQYF
TRBV7-9 . TRBD1 18 CASSSTDPGQQFSIAQYF
TRBV6-1 . TRBD1 16 CASSEGRNRGNQPQHF
TRBV6-5 . . 13 CASSLDSLGGYTF
TRBV5-1 . TRBD1 14 CASNEWTGGTEAFF
TRBV10-3 . . 15 CAITDSFSSYNEQFF
TRBV18 . TRBD1 13 CASRTGEAYEQYF
TRBV7-9 . . 14 CASSLSQLNTEAFF
TRBV5-6 . . 16 CASSQRAGASTGELFF
TRBV5-1 . . 14 CASSPGTYQNTIYF
TRBV6-5 . . 15 CASSYATEMNTEAFF
TRBV20-1 . . 14 CSASTWGVTGELFF
TRBV5-1 once . 14 CASSLETASGELFF
TRBV7-9 . TRBD1 15 CASSVGTGDIYEQYF
TRBV28 . TRBD1 15 CASSLVRDRGSPLHF
TRBV29-1 . . 11 CSVTRGTEAFF
TRBV5-1 . . 12 CASSLGSYGYTF
TRBV5-4 . TRBD1 16 CASSLPGQESRYGYTF
TRBV6-5 . . 15 CASRGGDISNQPQHF
TRBV18 . . 13 CASNPATNTEAFF
TRBV5-1 . TRBD1 14 CASSRTGNTGELFF
TRBV5-1 . TRBD1 15 CASSLGQGNTDTQYF
TRBV28 . . 14 CASRDTIMNTEAFF
TRBV5-6 . . 13 CASSLRGLHEAFF
TRBV10-3 . TRBD1 17 CAIREQGPMFFNTEAFF
TRBV18 . . 14 CASSRLGSTGELFF
TRBV7-9 . . 11 CASSLGSEQFF
TRBV29-1 . . 13 CSVDTGRNTEAFF
TRBV2 . . 14 CASSPDNPNQPQHF
TRBV5-1 . . 14 CASSLGQNIDEQFF
TRBV5-1 . . 17 CASSLGTGTGRGTEAFF
TRBV6-5 . TRBD1 14 CASRRDRGSNGYTF
TRBV13 . . 14 CASSYRASNQPQHF
TRBV21-1 . . 15 CASSKEGGAAYGYTF
TRBV6-6 . . 12 CASSTDSQVAFF
TRBV29-1 . . 12 CSSRGSHNEQFF
TRBV27 . . 17 CASSLLGAGAGDTEAFF
TRBV6-4 . TRBD2 15 CASSVAGGPPDTQYF
TRBV9 . TRBD1 15 CASSVAGDRYSPLHF
TRBV5-1 . . 14 CASSLDMGSTEAFF
TRBV19 . TRBD1 16 CASSIGDRAPPGELFF
TRBV29-1 . . 14 CSVARASDTGELFF
TRBV10-2 . TRBD1 13 CASRRQGDHEAFF
TRBV11-3 once TRBD1 15 CASSLRSGQGYEQYF
TRBV14 . TRBD1 17 CASSQRPLRTGGEKLFF
TRBV3-1/TRBV3-2 . . 15 CASSQGRGGSQPQHF
TRBV5-4 . . 14 CASSNRRQGEKLFF
TRBV24-1 . . 15 CATSLTRSMNTEAFF
TRBV5-1 few TRBD1 16 CASSLVLGGVFYEQYF
TRBV24-1 . . 15 CATSDPISGANVLTF